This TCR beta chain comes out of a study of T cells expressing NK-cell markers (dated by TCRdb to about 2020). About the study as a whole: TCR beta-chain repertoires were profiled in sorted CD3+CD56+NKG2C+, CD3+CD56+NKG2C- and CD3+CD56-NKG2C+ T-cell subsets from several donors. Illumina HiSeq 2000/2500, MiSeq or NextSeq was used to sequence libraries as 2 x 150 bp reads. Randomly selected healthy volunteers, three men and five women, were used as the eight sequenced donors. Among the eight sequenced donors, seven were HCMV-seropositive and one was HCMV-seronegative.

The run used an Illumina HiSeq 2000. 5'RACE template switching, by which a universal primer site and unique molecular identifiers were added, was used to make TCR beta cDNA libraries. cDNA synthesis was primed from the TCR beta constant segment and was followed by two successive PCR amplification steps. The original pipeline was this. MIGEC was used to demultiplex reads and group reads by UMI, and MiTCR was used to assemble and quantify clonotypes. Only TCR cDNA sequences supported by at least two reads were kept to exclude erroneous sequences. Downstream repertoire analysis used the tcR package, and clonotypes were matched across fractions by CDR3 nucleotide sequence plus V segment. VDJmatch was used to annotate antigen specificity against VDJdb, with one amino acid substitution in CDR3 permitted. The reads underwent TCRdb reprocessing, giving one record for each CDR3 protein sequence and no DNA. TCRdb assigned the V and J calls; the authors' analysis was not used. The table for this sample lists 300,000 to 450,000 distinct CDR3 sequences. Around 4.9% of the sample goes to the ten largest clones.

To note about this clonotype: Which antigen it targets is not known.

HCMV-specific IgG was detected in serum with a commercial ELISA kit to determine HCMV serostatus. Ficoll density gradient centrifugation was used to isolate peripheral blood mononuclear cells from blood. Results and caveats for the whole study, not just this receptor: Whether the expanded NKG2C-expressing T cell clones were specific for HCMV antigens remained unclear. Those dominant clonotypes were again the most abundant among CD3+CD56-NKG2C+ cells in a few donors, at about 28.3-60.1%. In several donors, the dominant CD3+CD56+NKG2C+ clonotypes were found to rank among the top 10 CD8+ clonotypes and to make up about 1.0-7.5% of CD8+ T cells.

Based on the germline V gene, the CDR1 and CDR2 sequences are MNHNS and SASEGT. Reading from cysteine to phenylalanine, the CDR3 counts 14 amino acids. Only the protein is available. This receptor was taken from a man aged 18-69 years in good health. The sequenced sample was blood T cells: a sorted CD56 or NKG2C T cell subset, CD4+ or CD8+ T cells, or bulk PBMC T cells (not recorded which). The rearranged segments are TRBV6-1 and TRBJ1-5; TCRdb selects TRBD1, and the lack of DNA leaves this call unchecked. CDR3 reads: CASEQGSGNQPQHF.